The clone carrying this TCR beta chain was seen at least ten times. TCRdb reanalysed the 5' RACE reads using MiXCR and keeps one entry per CDR3 protein. Of a few hundred thousand distinct CDR3 sequences listed, roughly 3.7% are singletons. With 4 bases removed from V and 3 bases from J, the gap between germline ends came to 22 bases. The CDR3 covers 17 residues. Germline CDR1 is LGHNA and CDR2 is YSLEER. These data are taken from a study of T cells after yellow fever vaccination. The rearrangement uses TRBV4-3 and TRBJ2-7; the D is unclear. The source is a man aged 18 to 29 who received the YFV17D yellow fever vaccine. The sample consisted of PBMCs, taken 15 days after the yellow fever booster vaccination. The CDR3 region has the DNA TGCGCCAGCAGCCTCTGCCTCCTGTCGAATATTTACTACGAGCAGTACGTC. This encodes CASSLCLLSNIYYEQYV.